This T cell receptor (beta chain) was sequenced for a study of T cells in Graves' hyperthyroidism and ophthalmopathy. Study results and caveats: Before onset, ophthalmopathy was predicted by the model a median around 6.5 months earlier.

A remark on this clonotype: Its antigen is undetermined.

Germline trimming cut 1 base from V and 7 bases from J; bases unmatched to any gene: 7. CDR1 is SEHNR and CDR2 is FQNEAQ in the germline V gene (reference sequence). The CDR3 totals 14 residues. Clinical symptoms, serum thyroxine, TRAb, thyroid ultrasound and orbital computed tomography established diagnosis. Amplification targeted TCR beta CDR3 regions from RNA transcripts. The HTBI set primed first-round TCR CDR3 RT-PCR. TCRdb reanalysed the multiplex PCR reads using MiXCR and keeps one entry per CDR3 protein. The sample comprises fewer than 900,000 distinct CDR3 sequences, roughly 17% of which are singletons, and roughly 8% rests with the top ten.

The specimen sequenced was blood. This TCR was recovered from a man younger than 35 with Graves' hyperthyroidism. The chain joins TRBV7-9 to TRBJ2-7; 7 nucleotides match TRBD1. The CDR3 protein is CASSLEGGSREQYF. In DNA form, the CDR3 reads TGTGCCAGCAGCTTAGAAGGGGGCTCAAGGGAGCAGTACTTC.